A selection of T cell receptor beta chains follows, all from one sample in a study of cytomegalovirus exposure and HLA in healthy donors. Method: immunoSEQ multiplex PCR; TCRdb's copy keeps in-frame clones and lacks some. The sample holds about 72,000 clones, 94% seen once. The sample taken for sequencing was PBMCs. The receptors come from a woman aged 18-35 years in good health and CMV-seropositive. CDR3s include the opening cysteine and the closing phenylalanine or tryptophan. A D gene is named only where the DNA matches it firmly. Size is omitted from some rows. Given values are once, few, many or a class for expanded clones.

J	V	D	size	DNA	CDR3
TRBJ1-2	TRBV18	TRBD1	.	TGTGCCAGCTCACCAACCAATCCCGGGACAGGGGGCGATGGCTACACCTTC	CASSPTNPGTGGDGYTF
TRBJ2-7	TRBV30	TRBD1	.	TGTGCCTGGAGTGCCGGGACAGGAAACTACGAGCAGTACTTC	CAWSAGTGNYEQYF
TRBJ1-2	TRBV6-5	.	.	TGTGCCAGCAGTTTCGGCGGGAACTATGGCTACACCTTC	CASSFGGNYGYTF
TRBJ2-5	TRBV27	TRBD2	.	TGTGCCAGCAGTTTATACGGACTAGCGGGAGAGACCCAGTACTTC	CASSLYGLAGETQYF
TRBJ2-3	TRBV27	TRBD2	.	TGTGCCAGCAGTTTATCCGGGACTAGAGGCACAGATACGCAGTATTTT	CASSLSGTRGTDTQYF
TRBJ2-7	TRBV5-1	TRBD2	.	TGCGCCAGCAGCTTGGGACTAGCGGGAGGCCTCTCCTACGAGCAGTACTTC	CASSLGLAGGLSYEQYF
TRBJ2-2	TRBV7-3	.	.	TGTGCCAGCAGCTTAATCCCAATCGGGAACACCGGGGAGCTGTTTTTT	CASSLIPIGNTGELFF
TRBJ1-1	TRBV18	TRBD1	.	TGTGCCAGCTCACCAAACACAGGGGGGAACACTGAAGCTTTCTTT	CASSPNTGGNTEAFF
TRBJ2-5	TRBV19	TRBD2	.	TGTGCCAGTAGTGCGACTAGCTTAGGCGAGACCCAGTACTTC	CASSATSLGETQYF
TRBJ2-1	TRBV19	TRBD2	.	TGTGCCAGTAAACGCACTAGCGGGAGTAATGAGCAGTTCTTC	CASKRTSGSNEQFF
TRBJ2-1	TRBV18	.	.	TGTGCCAGCTCAGCCAGGGCGAGCTCCTACAATGAGCAGTTCTTC	CASSARASSYNEQFF
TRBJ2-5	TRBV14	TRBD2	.	TGTGCCAGCAGCCAAGTAAGGTGCGGGAGGTTCGTGACCCAGTACTTC	CASSQVRCGRFVTQYF
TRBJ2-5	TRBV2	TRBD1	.	TGTGCCAGCAGCTTGACAGGGATCCAAGAGACCCAGTACTTC	CASSLTGIQETQYF
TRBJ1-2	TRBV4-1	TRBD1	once	TGCGCCAGCAGCCAAGTCGGAAGAGACAGGGGCAACTATGGCTACACCTTC	CASSQVGRDRGNYGYTF
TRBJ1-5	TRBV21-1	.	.	TGTGCCAGCACCTTTGACAGGGGAAAAGGTCAGCCCCAGCATTTT	CASTFDRGKGQPQHF
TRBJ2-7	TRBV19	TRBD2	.	TGTGCCAGCGCGAGGACTAGCGGGTTCCCTTTGGTGCACGAGCAGTACTTC	CASARTSGFPLVHEQYF
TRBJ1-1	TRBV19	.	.	TGTGCCAGTAATCAGGGGAGTGCCACTCGAACCGCTGAAGCTTTCTTT	CASNQGSATRTAEAFF
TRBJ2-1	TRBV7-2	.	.	TGTGCCAGCAGCCGTAGCGGAGGGATCTACAATGAGCAGTTCTTC	CASSRSGGIYNEQFF
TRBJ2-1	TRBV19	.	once	TGTGCCAGTAGCAGTTCGGGTAAGGACAATGAGCAGTTCTTC	CASSSSGKDNEQFF
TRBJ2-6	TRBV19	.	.	TGTGCCAGTACGGTTCTACGCTCTGGGGCCAACGTCCTGACTTTC	CASTVLRSGANVLTF
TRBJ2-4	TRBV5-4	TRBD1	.	TGTGCCAGCAGCTCGGGACAGGTGGGACGGAACATTCAGTACTTC	CASSSGQVGRNIQYF
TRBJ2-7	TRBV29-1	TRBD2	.	TGCAGCGTTGACTTGACGGGGACTAGCGGGACGGACGAGCAGTACTTC	CSVDLTGTSGTDEQYF
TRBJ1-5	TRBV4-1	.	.	TGCGCCAGCAGCCAAGATCAGAATCAGCCCCAGCATTTT	CASSQDQNQPQHF
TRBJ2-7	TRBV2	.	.	TGTGCCAGCAGTGAAATTGGAGGGGATAGGTACGAGCAGTACTTC	CASSEIGGDRYEQYF
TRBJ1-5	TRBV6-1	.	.	TGTGCCACCGTAGAAGTTAGCAATCAGCCCCAGCATTTT	CATVEVSNQPQHF
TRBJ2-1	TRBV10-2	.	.	TGCGCCAGCAGCGGGGGCTACAATGAGCAGTTCTTC	CASSGGYNEQFF
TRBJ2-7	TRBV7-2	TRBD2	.	TGTGCCAGCAGCTTCAGACTAGCGTCCCCCGAGCAGTACTTC	CASSFRLASPEQYF
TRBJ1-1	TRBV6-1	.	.	TGTGCCAGCAGTGAGGGCATAGGAGGAGAAGCTTTCTTT	CASSEGIGGEAFF
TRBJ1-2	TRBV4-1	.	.	TGCGCCAGCAGCCAAGTTGCAGGGTCCGCCTATGGCTACACCTTC	CASSQVAGSAYGYTF
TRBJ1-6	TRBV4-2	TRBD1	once	TGTGCCAGCAGCCAAGAAGGGGGACAGGGGCACTCACCCCTCCACTTT	CASSQEGGQGHSPLHF
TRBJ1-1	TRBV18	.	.	TGTGCCAGCTCACGGACGGGGGTAAACACTGAAGCTTTCTTT	CASSRTGVNTEAFF
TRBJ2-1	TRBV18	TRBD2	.	TGTGCCAGCTCACCCCGGGAGGCGGGGGGGCCCGGAGGTGAGCAGTTCTTC	CASSPREAGGPGGEQFF
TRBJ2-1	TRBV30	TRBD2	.	TGTGCCTGGAGGCCCACCGGGACTAGGGTCGGCAATGAGCAGTTCTTC	CAWRPTGTRVGNEQFF
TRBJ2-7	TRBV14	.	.	TGTGCCAGCGCAGCCGGGTTATCCTACGAGCAGTACTTC	CASAAGLSYEQYF
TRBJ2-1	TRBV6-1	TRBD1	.	TGTGCCAGCAGGGGGACAGGGACCTACAATGAGCAGTTCTTC	CASRGTGTYNEQFF
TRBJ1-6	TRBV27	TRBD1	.	TGTGCCAGCAGCGAACAGGGGGAGGCACCCCTCCACTTT	CASSEQGEAPLHF
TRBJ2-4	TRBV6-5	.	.	TGTGCCAGCAGTCCTGCTGCGGTAGCCAAAAACATTCAGTACTTC	CASSPAAVAKNIQYF
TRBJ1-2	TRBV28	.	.	TGTGCCAGCAGTTCCGGGGGGGGTGGACTGAACTATGGCTACACCTTC	CASSSGGGGLNYGYTF
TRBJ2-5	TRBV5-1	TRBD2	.	TGCGCCAGCAGCTTGGTTGTGGGAGGGGAAGAGACCCAGTACTTC	CASSLVVGGEETQYF
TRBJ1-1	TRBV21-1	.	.	TGTGCCAGCAGCATCCCTAGCGGGGGGGTCCTCGCCACTGAAGCTTTCTTT	CASSIPSGGVLATEAFF
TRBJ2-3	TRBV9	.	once	TGTGCCAGCAGCGTAGGGAGTGAGGCTGGAGATACGCAGTATTTT	CASSVGSEAGDTQYF
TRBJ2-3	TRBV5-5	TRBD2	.	TGTGCCAGCAGGGCGGGACTAGCGGGCACAGATACGCAGTATTTT	CASRAGLAGTDTQYF
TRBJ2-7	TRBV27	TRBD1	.	TGTGCCAGCAGTGGGGACAGGGGTTCCTACGAGCAGTACTTC	CASSGDRGSYEQYF
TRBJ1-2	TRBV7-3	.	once	TGTGCCAGCAGCTATGACACATCCTATGGCTACACCTTC	CASSYDTSYGYTF
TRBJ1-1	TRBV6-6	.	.	TGTGCCAGCAGTTACGTTCAACAGGGTGGGACTGAAGCTTTCTTT	CASSYVQQGGTEAFF
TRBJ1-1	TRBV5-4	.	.	TGTGCCAGCAGCGTACGGGACACTGAAGCTTTCTTT	CASSVRDTEAFF